Below are 8 T cell receptor beta chains sequenced from a single sample in a study of blood T cell repertoires in COVID-19. Measured with immunoSEQ multiplex PCR; TCRdb has only the in-frame clones, and not every one. The repertoire has 20,000 to 30,000 clones, around 93% of them found once; the top ten carry roughly 2%. The sequenced material came from peripheral blood. Receptor source: a human donor in a cohort sampled during active COVID-19.

The chain joins TRBV5-1 to TRBJ2-3, with D tentatively TRBD2 (5 bases). The CDR3 is 15 amino acids. Germline V gene lookup returns CDR1 SGHRS and CDR2 YFSETQ. Deletions cut 4 bases from V and 2 bases from J, with 14 bases between. CDR3 in DNA: TGCGCCAGCAGCCCCGGACGGGGATCCACAGATACGCAGTATTTT. Amino acid sequence: CASSPGRGSTDTQYF. The whole variable domain, remainder taken from reference TRBV5-1 and TRBJ2-3, is KAGVTQTPRYLIKTRGQQVTLSCSPISGHRSVSWYQQTPGQGLQFLFEYFSETQRNKGNFPGRFSGRQFSNSRSEMNVSTLELGDSALYLCASSPGRGSTDTQYFGPGTRLTVL.

This chain links TRBV7-2 with TRBJ1-2; 9 bases line up with TRBD1. V dropped 5 bases and J dropped 4; count of bases not matched to a gene: 2. CDR1 and CDR2 (germline): SGHTA, FQGNSA. CDR3 length: 13 amino acids. This chain's CDR3 is CASSPTGGYGYTF. The DNA for the CDR3 is TGTGCCAGCAGCCCGACAGGGGGCTATGGCTACACCTTC. Looking up the rest from reference TRBV7-2 and TRBJ1-2 gives the full variable domain: GAGVSQSPSNKVTEKGKDVELRCDPISGHTALYWYRQSLGQGLEFLIYFQGNSAPDKSGLPSDRFSAERTGGSVSTLTIQRTQQEDSAVYLCASSPTGGYGYTFGSGTRLTVV.

V gene TRBV6-5 combines with J gene TRBJ2-3, with a weak D call TRBD2 (6 bases). Trimming removed 10 bases at V and 1 base at J, with 18 bases between. Germline CDR1 reads MNHEY; CDR2 reads SVGAGI. This CDR3 is 15 amino acids long. For the CDR3, the DNA is TGTGCCATCAAACCCCGACTAGGAGGCACAGATACGCAGTATTTT. Encoded protein: CAIKPRLGGTDTQYF.

The chain couples TRBV5-1 to TRBJ2-7; TRBD1 matches at 7 bases. V was clipped by 0 bases and J by 1 base; unmatched bases: 1. The CDR3 length is 14 residues. The germline gives CDR1 SGHRS, CDR2 YFSETQ. The CDR3 is CASSLGQGSYEQYF. The CDR3 bases are TGCGCCAGCAGCTTGGGACAGGGTTCCTACGAGCAGTACTTC.

V and J are TRBV7-6 and TRBJ2-1, with 12 bases lining up with TRBD2. The length of the CDR3 is 16 residues. From germline, CDR1 is SGHVS and CDR2 FNYEAQ. The junction had 7 bases not matched to a gene; V was cut back by 0 bases and J by 10 bases. The DNA of the CDR3 is TGTGCCAGCAGCTTAGCTCTAGCGGGGGGGTTTAAGGAGCAGTTCTTC. Translated, it gives CASSLALAGGFKEQFF. The variable domain in full, with the rest retrieved from reference TRBV7-6 and TRBJ2-1, is GAGVSQSPRYKVTKRGQDVALRCDPISGHVSLYWYRQALGQGPEFLTYFNYEAQQDKSGLPNDRFSAERPEGSISTLTIQRTEQRDSAMYRCASSLALAGGFKEQFFGPGTRLTVL.

This clone appeared once. The chain carries TRBV3-1 (or the pseudogene TRBV3-2) and TRBJ1-6; D not certain. Germline V gene data show CDR1 as LGHDT and CDR2 as YNNKEL (reference sequence). The CDR3 length is 14 residues. The V end was cut by 6 bases, the J end by 7 bases, with 13 bases between. The CDR3 DNA reads as TGTGCCAGCAGGATCCGGGAGCAAAATTCACCCCTCCACTTT. Amino acid sequence: CASRIREQNSPLHF.

The rearrangement joins TRBV5-1 to TRBJ1-3; tentative D call: TRBD1 (5 bases). V was cut by 0 bases and J by 4 bases, with 5 bases left in between. The CDR3 extends over 13 amino acids. Looked up from germline, CDR1 is SGHRS and CDR2 is YFSETQ. The CDR3, as DNA: TGCGCCAGCAGCTTGGACAGGGGAAACACCATATATTTT. Its protein product is CASSLDRGNTIYF.

The CDR3 region has the DNA TGTGCCACCAGTGATCCATCCTCCGGGACTAAGACCCAGTACTTC. This sequence encodes CATSDPSSGTKTQYF. The chain uses TRBV24-1 and TRBJ2-5, with 7 bases lining up with TRBD2. The CDR3 is made up of 15 amino acids. V lost 3 bases, J lost 6 bases, and 9 bases stayed unmatched. Germline V gene lookup returns CDR1 KGHDR and CDR2 SFDVKD.